Following are 4 T cell receptor beta chains from one sample sequenced in a study of cytomegalovirus exposure and HLA in healthy donors. The primer mix had 60 Vbeta and 13 Jbeta primers. Sequenced by immunoSEQ multiplex PCR; TCRdb stores in-frame clones only, minus some. The sample yields roughly 190,000 clones, roughly 13% seen once. Material: PBMCs. The receptors were sampled from a man in his forties or fifties in good health and CMV-seropositive.

V and J are TRBV4-1 and TRBJ2-7; TRBD2 aligns across 7 bases. The CDR3 sequence is 15 residues long. The ends lost 0 bases at V and 2 bases at J; junction bases unmatched: 4. From germline, CDR1 is MGHRA and CDR2 YSYEKL. The chain's CDR3 is CASSQDLGGAYEQYF. DNA for the CDR3: TGCGCCAGCAGCCAAGATCTTGGGGGGGCCTACGAGCAGTACTTC.

This clone has more than one count but fewer than ten. The genes are TRBV28 and TRBJ1-1; D is perhaps TRBD1 (6 bases). Trimming removed 6 bases at V and 0 bases at J, with 11 bases between. Germline V gene sequence: CDR1 MDHEN, CDR2 SYDVKM. This CDR3 contains 14 residues. The DNA for the CDR3 is TGTGCCAGCAGATTGGACAGCCTGAACACTGAAGCTTTCTTT. It specifies CASRLDSLNTEAFF.

This clone was counted a few times. V usage is TRBV19 and J usage is TRBJ1-5; D may be TRBD1 (5 bases). CDR3 length: 17 residues. Trimming cost V 0 bases and J 5 bases, with 17 bases left between them. Germline CDR1 and CDR2: LNHDA and SQIVND (reference sequence). The CDR3 sequence: CASSIDGGGGVHQPQHF. The CDR3 DNA is TGTGCCAGTAGTATAGACGGGGGGGGAGGCGTCCATCAGCCCCAGCATTTT.

The chain uses TRBV5-1 and TRBJ1-1; weak D call: TRBD1 (5 bases). The V gene lost 4 bases and the J gene lost 0 bases, with 16 bases spanning the gap. Germline lookup yields CDR1 SGHRS and CDR2 YFSETQ. The CDR3 length is 16 residues. The CDR3 DNA is TGCGCCAGCAGCCTTACGCTGACAGCTTTGAACACTGAAGCTTTCTTT. Its protein product is CASSLTLTALNTEAFF.